These 11 T cell receptor beta chains came from one sample sequenced in a study of T cell responses to AZD1222 COVID-19 vaccine. The table came from immunoSEQ multiplex PCR; TCRdb's copy has only in-frame clones and leaves some out. The sample lists about 150,000 clones; around 90% were seen once. Sample: peripheral blood, taken 28 days after the second AZD1222 dose. The receptors shown here come from an adult who received the AZD1222 COVID-19 vaccine.

The sample holds one count of this clone. The gene calls are TRBV19 and TRBJ1-2; D not certain. The CDR3 contains 12 residues. CDR1 LNHDA and CDR2 SQIVND come from the germline V gene (reference sequence). Trimming took 5 bases from V and 8 from J, leaving 12 bases between them. The CDR3 DNA sequence: TGTGCCAGTAGTTCCAATACGTTGGGCTACACCTTC. Translating it yields CASSSNTLGYTF. Full variable domain (outside the CDR3, taken from reference TRBV19 and TRBJ1-2): DGGITQSPKYLFRKEGQNVTLSCEQNLNHDAMYWYRQDPGQGLRLIYYSQIVNDFQKGDIAEGYSVSREKKESFPLTVTSAQKNPTAFYLCASSSNTLGYTFGSGTRLTVV.

The chain is built from TRBV19 and TRBJ1-2; D remains ambiguous. The ends were cut back, 6 bases at V and 1 base at J, with 9 bases in the middle. Germline V gene lookup returns CDR1 LNHDA and CDR2 SQIVND (reference sequence). The CDR3 covers 13 residues. CDR3 loop: CASSEDVNYGYTF. DNA for the CDR3: TGTGCCAGTAGCGAGGACGTTAACTATGGCTACACCTTC.

CDR3 amino acids: CASSPGLAGVGEQFF. The CDR3 DNA follows: TGTGCCAGCAGCCCGGGACTAGCGGGAGTAGGGGAGCAGTTCTTC. The J gene is TRBJ2-1, the V gene TRBV7-8; 14 bases are a match to TRBD2. The germline gives CDR1 SGHVS, CDR2 FQNEAQ. The CDR3 loop spans 15 amino acids. Unmatched junction bases numbered 7, after V lost 5 bases and J lost 10 bases.

The chain uses TRBV5-1 and TRBJ1-1; weak D call: TRBD1 (5 bases). V gave up 4 bases and J gave up 2 bases, with 12 bases separating them. The CDR3 runs to 14 residues. CDR1 and CDR2 from the germline V gene are SGHRS and YFSETQ. CDR3 region: CASSPRDPNTEAFF. Here the CDR3 DNA reads TGCGCCAGCAGCCCCCGGGACCCCAACACTGAAGCTTTCTTT.

This chain uses TRBV9 with TRBJ2-7; 10 nucleotides match TRBD1. The length of the CDR3 is 15 residues. The junction had 7 bases not matched to a gene; V was cut back by 0 bases and J by 7 bases. Germline assignment: CDR1 SGDLS and CDR2 YYNGEE. The CDR3, as DNA: TGTGCCAGCAGCGTAGCTTGGGGGACAGGGGAAGAGCAGTACTTC. Translation: CASSVAWGTGEEQYF.

This sequence joins TRBV30 and TRBJ1-5, with D possibly TRBD1 on 5 matching bases. V lost 0 bases and J lost 2, with 17 bases in between. Looked up from germline, CDR1 is GTSNPN and CDR2 is SVGIG (reference sequence). The CDR3 consists of 17 residues. The CDR3 region has the DNA TGTGCCTGGAGTGTACAAGGGGTAGGGGCAGGCAATCAGCCCCAGCATTTT. It codes for CAWSVQGVGAGNQPQHF.

This chain uses TRBV4-1 with TRBJ1-4; 8 bases are shared with TRBD1. Unmatched junction bases numbered 2, after V lost 1 base and J lost 7 bases. Per germline, CDR1 MGHRA and CDR2 YSYEKL. CDR3 length equals 14 residues. The DNA for the CDR3 is TGCGCCAGCAGCCAAGGACAGGGGACTGAAAAACTGTTTTTT. Encoded protein: CASSQGQGTEKLFF.

The chain links TRBV7-9 to TRBJ2-6; no definite D call. V lost 5 bases and J lost 4, with 3 bases in between. CDR3 length: 12 residues. Germline V CDR1 and CDR2: SEHNR, FQNEAQ (reference sequence). CDR3 DNA: TGTGCCAGCAGCGCCGGGGCCAACGTCCTGACTTTC. Its protein product is CASSAGANVLTF.

This chain joins TRBV2 and TRBJ1-1; weak D call: TRBD1 (5 bases). Germline assignment: CDR1 SNHLY and CDR2 FYNNEI. V lost 8 bases, J lost 6 bases, and 16 bases lay in between. The CDR3 is 13 amino acids. The CDR3 DNA reads as TGTGCCAGCGGGGGACGCCGGGTCGCTGAAGCTTTCTTT. Protein: CASGGRRVAEAFF.

This clone has just one count. The chain joins TRBV5-8 to TRBJ2-7; 7 nucleotides match TRBD1. Per the germline V gene, CDR1 is SGHTS and CDR2 is YDEGEE. This CDR3 is built from 14 residues. V trimming: 2 bases; J trimming: 2 bases; junction bases outside the gene matches: 4. CDR3 bases: TGTGCCAGCAGCTTACGTCAGGGGGCCTACGAGCAGTACTTC. Its protein product is CASSLRQGAYEQYF.

The chain links TRBV7-8 to TRBJ2-1, with D possibly being TRBD2 (5 bases). The germline V gene encodes CDR1 SGHVS and CDR2 FQNEAQ. The CDR3 consists of 15 residues. The V gene lost 2 bases and the J gene lost 9 bases, with 17 bases spanning the gap. CDR3 amino acids: CASSLPGVKSGEQFF. As DNA, the CDR3 is TGTGCCAGCAGCTTACCGGGCGTCAAGAGCGGTGAGCAGTTCTTC.